A selection of T cell receptor beta chains follows, all from one sample in a study of T cell responses to AZD1222 COVID-19 vaccine. Data came from immunoSEQ multiplex PCR; TCRdb stores just in-frame clones and leaves some out. The table records 95,000 or so clones, more than 85% of them present only once. The specimen was peripheral blood, collected 28 days after the second AZD1222 dose. Receptors originate from an adult who received the AZD1222 COVID-19 vaccine. CDR3s leave out the opening cysteine and the closing phenylalanine or tryptophan. D genes are given only for firm matches.

-,TRBV2,TRBJ1-3,ASRTGPSGNTIY
-,TRBV3-1/TRBV3-2,TRBJ1-1,ASSQKWVTTEAF
-,TRBV7-9,TRBJ2-5,ASSLGPRSGAEGQETQY
-,TRBV2,TRBJ1-3,ASNRDLQSGNTIY
TRBD2,TRBV28,TRBJ2-7,ASSWPPASGRGSYEQY
-,TRBV7-3,TRBJ2-1,ASSPELDSEQF
-,TRBV19,TRBJ1-3,ASTRTDRLSGNTIY
TRBD1,TRBV28,TRBJ2-7,ASSLTGQSYEQY
TRBD2,TRBV10-2,TRBJ2-7,ASSVTQGLAGSNEQY
-,TRBV10-1,TRBJ2-1,ASSESGRVDEQF
-,TRBV6-2/TRBV6-3,TRBJ2-6,ASSYDSSGANVLT
TRBD1,TRBV6-1,TRBJ1-4,ASSEGTGAEKLF
TRBD2,TRBV5-1,TRBJ2-3,ASSLTGTSGTTDTQY
TRBD2,TRBV5-8,TRBJ2-1,ASSLWTSGRNEQF
-,TRBV19,TRBJ1-5,ATSPGAGNQPQH
-,TRBV11-2,TRBJ2-2,ASSPGLNTGELF
-,TRBV24-1,TRBJ1-5,ATSGGNSNQPQH
-,TRBV27,TRBJ2-5,ASSLREGETQY
TRBD2,TRBV2,TRBJ2-7,ASLAGTSGSKWY
-,TRBV25-1,TRBJ1-1,ASSDYGNTEAF
TRBD2,TRBV27,TRBJ2-7,ASSWREGPYEQY
TRBD2,TRBV18,TRBJ2-7,ASSESSGIDEQY
-,TRBV4-1,TRBJ1-6,ASSQVSLENNSPLH
-,TRBV4-1,TRBJ1-6,ASSQDPDFHSPLH
TRBD2,TRBV29-1,TRBJ2-1,SVEGLAGVNEQF
TRBD1,TRBV24-1,TRBJ2-3,ATSDSGTGGGADTQY
-,TRBV19,TRBJ1-5,ASSAVIPQPQH
-,TRBV28,TRBJ1-4,ASSLTEGGNEKLF
-,TRBV9,TRBJ2-1,ASSVARWDNEQF
-,TRBV2,TRBJ2-3,ASKASRFTDTQY
-,TRBV11-2,TRBJ1-3,ASSLGVVPGNTIY
-,TRBV5-1,TRBJ2-2,ASSPGFTGELF
TRBD2,TRBV6-5,TRBJ2-2,ASSYQGLATPGELF
-,TRBV10-3,TRBJ1-1,AISPDGLGAF
TRBD2,TRBV10-3,TRBJ2-7,AISVGRMGLAGVEQY
-,TRBV20-1,TRBJ1-2,SASAPYGYT
TRBD2,TRBV5-1,TRBJ2-7,ASKTSGTSYEQY
TRBD2,TRBV10-3,TRBJ2-7,AISESGTSGSEQY
TRBD2,TRBV6-6,TRBJ2-3,ASRPAGASTDTQY
TRBD1,TRBV6-5,TRBJ2-7,ASSSPGQRDEQY